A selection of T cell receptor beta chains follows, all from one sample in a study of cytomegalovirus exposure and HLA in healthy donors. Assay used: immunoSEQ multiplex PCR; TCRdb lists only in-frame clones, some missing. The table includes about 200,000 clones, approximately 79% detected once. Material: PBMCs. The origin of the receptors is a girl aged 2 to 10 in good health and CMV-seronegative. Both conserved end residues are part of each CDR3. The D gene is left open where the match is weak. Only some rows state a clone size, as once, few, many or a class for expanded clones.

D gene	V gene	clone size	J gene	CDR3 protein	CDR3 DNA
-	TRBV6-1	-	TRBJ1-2	CASSEPDYRYGYTF	TGTGCCAGCAGTGAGCCAGACTACCGATATGGCTACACCTTC
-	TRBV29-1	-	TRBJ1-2	CSVEVRVYGGANYGYTF	TGCAGCGTTGAAGTACGCGTTTATGGGGGCGCTAACTATGGCTACACCTTC
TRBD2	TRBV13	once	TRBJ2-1	CASSLGLGGTNEQFF	TGTGCCAGCAGCCTGGGACTAGGAGGTACCAATGAGCAGTTCTTC
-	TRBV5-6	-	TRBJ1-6	CASRSGTPNSPLHF	TGTGCCAGCAGGAGCGGGACACCCAACTCACCCCTCCACTTT
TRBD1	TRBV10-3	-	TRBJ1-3	CAISEDRAGNTIYF	TGTGCCATCAGTGAGGACAGGGCTGGAAACACCATATATTTT
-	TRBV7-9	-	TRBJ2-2	CASSAPVAPGELFF	TGTGCCAGCAGCGCCCCGGTCGCGCCCGGGGAGCTGTTTTTT
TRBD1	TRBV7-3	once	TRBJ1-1	CASSSQGAGRTEAFF	TGTGCCAGCAGCTCACAGGGGGCAGGGAGGACTGAAGCTTTCTTT
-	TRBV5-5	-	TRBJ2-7	CASSLDRGSYYEQYF	TGTGCCAGCAGCTTGGATAGGGGGTCGTACTACGAGCAGTACTTC
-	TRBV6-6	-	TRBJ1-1	CASSTDSGELEAFF	TGTGCCAGCAGTACTGATTCAGGGGAGCTAGAAGCTTTCTTT
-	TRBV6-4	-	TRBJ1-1	CASSDGRATEAFF	TGTGCCAGCAGCGACGGGCGGGCCACTGAAGCTTTCTTT
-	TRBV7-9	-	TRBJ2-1	CASSLPGSRYNEQFF	TGTGCCAGCAGCCTTCCCGGGAGTCGGTACAATGAGCAGTTCTTC
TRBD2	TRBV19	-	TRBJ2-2	CASSSTSRDTGELFF	TGTGCCAGTAGTTCGACTAGCAGGGACACCGGGGAGCTGTTTTTT
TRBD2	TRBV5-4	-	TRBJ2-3	CASSGTSGGTTDTQYF	TGTGCCAGCAGCGGGACTAGCGGGGGGACCACAGATACGCAGTATTTT
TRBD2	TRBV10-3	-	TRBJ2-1	CAISDRTSGGDEQFF	TGTGCCATCAGTGATCGGACTAGCGGGGGCGATGAGCAGTTCTTC
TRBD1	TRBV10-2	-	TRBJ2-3	CASSDRGQGFWMGTDTQYF	TGCGCCAGCAGTGATAGGGGACAGGGGTTTTGGATGGGCACAGATACGCAGTATTTT
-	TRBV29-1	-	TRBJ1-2	CSVEAGDGYTF	TGCAGCGTTGAGGCAGGGGATGGCTACACCTTC
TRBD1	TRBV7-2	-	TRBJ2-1	CASSLSRLTGEQFF	TGTGCCAGCAGCTTGAGCAGATTGACAGGGGAGCAGTTCTTC
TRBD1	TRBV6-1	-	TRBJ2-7	CALRGQTSYEQYF	TGTGCTCTCCGGGGACAGACCTCCTACGAGCAGTACTTC
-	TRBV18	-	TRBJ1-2	CASLRGARGPYGYTF	TGTGCCAGCTTACGAGGGGCCAGGGGCCCCTACGGCTACACCTTC
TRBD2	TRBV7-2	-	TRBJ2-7	CASSLSAGGPYYEQYF	TGTGCCAGCAGCTTATCAGCGGGAGGGCCTTACTACGAGCAGTACTTC
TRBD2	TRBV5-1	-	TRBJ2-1	CASSLGGTSGLYNEQFF	TGCGCCAGCAGCTTGGGTGGGACTAGCGGGTTATACAATGAGCAGTTCTTC
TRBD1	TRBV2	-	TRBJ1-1	CASKETGGPLNTEAFF	TGTGCCAGCAAGGAAACAGGGGGCCCTCTGAACACTGAAGCTTTCTTT
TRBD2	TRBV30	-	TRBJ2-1	CAWSMSGTLHEQFF	TGTGCCTGGAGTATGAGCGGGACCCTCCATGAGCAGTTCTTC
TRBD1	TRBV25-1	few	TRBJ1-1	CASTRTGNTEAFF	TGTGCCAGCACCCGGACAGGGAACACTGAAGCTTTCTTT
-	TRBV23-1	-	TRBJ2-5	CASSPRQREETQYF	TGCGCCAGCAGTCCACGACAGCGTGAAGAGACCCAGTACTTC
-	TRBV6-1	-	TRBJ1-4	CASSEGFGRGVGEKLFF	TGTGCCAGCAGTGAAGGTTTTGGGCGGGGGGTAGGGGAAAAACTGTTTTTT
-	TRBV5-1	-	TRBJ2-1	CASSPGLSNEQFF	TGCGCCAGCAGCCCGGGACTGTCAAATGAGCAGTTCTTC
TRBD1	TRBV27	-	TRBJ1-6	CASSFTTGSDSPLHF	TGTGCCAGCAGTTTCACGACAGGGTCGGACTCACCCCTCCACTTT
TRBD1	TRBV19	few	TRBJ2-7	CASSGTGDFYEQYF	TGTGCCAGTAGTGGGACAGGGGACTTCTACGAGCAGTACTTC
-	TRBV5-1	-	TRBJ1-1	CASSPSVLFEAFF	TGCGCCAGCAGCCCCTCCGTTTTGTTTGAAGCTTTCTTT
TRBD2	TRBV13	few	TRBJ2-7	CASSLGLAGAEQYF	TGTGCCAGCAGCTTAGGACTAGCGGGGGCCGAGCAGTACTTC
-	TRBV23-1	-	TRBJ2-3	CASSGKTGSDTQYF	TGCGCCAGCAGCGGTAAAACAGGATCAGATACGCAGTATTTT
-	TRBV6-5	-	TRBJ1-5	CASSYRGTNQPQHF	TGTGCCAGCAGTTACAGGGGGACCAATCAGCCCCAGCATTTT
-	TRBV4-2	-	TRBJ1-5	CASSQEPQQPQHF	TGTGCCAGCAGCCAAGAACCCCAGCAGCCCCAGCATTTT
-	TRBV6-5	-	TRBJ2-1	CASSWSGAYNEQFF	TGTGCCAGCAGTTGGTCCGGGGCCTACAATGAGCAGTTCTTC
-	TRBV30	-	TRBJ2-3	CAWTSVGTDTQYF	TGTGCCTGGACCTCGGTAGGCACAGATACGCAGTATTTT
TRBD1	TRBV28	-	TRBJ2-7	CASRTGFEPYEQYF	TGTGCCAGCAGGACAGGGTTCGAACCCTACGAGCAGTACTTC